Listed below are T cell receptor beta chains from one sample, sequenced in a study of T-cell reconstitution after alpha-beta-depleted transplantation in children. TCRdb ran MiXCR on the PCR reads and lists one entry per CDR3 protein. Of about 830,000 distinct CDR3 sequences in the sample, roughly 15% were seen once. The material sequenced was PBMCs, mostly from graft donor cells, taken 360 days after TCRalphabeta/CD19-depleted stem cell transplant. The receptors originated from a male patient aged 10-17 years who had a stem cell transplant for acute lymphoblastic leukemia, so the T cells may come from the graft donor. CDR3s leave out the opening cysteine and the closing phenylalanine or tryptophan.

V gene	J gene	CDR3 protein
TRBV24-1	TRBJ2-1	ATSDPSGEGDNEQF
TRBV10-3	TRBJ1-1	AISKRDSEAF
TRBV27	TRBJ2-7	ASSPGLTQGEQY
TRBV5-1	TRBJ2-7	ASSLPGRDEQY
TRBV2	TRBJ1-5	ASSGRDEDQPQH
TRBV5-5	TRBJ2-7	ASSLVQGIGEQY
TRBV9	TRBJ1-3	ASSSQQGSSSGNTIY
TRBV7-9	TRBJ1-3	ASSLATSGNTIY
TRBV10-3	TRBJ2-7	AIMGLAGNEQY
TRBV29-1	TRBJ2-2	SVEQGIAAPNTGELF
TRBV20-1	TRBJ2-4	SARDRGMRGNIQY
TRBV18	TRBJ1-1	ASSLETSPSYTEAF
TRBV5-1	TRBJ2-1	ASSLRIVLRVANEQF
TRBV6-1	TRBJ2-6	ASSRLGGVGGANVLT
TRBV30	TRBJ2-7	AWRRGGTYEQY
TRBV5-1	TRBJ2-5	ASSLITATQETQY
TRBV12-3/TRBV12-4	TRBJ1-1	ASISQGSEAF
TRBV5-1	TRBJ1-5	ASSLRDRGGYQPQH
TRBV3-1	TRBJ2-3	ASSQWSGRITDTQY
TRBV28	TRBJ2-4	ASKLLGQGGNIQY
TRBV6-1	TRBJ2-7	ASSEGWEQY
TRBV6-5	TRBJ1-1	ASSYGGLMHTEAF
TRBV4-1	TRBJ2-7	ASSQVGIYEQY
TRBV24-1	TRBJ2-1	ATSGTGGYEQF
TRBV6-5	TRBJ2-2	ASSSWTSGTGELF
TRBV10-3	TRBJ1-5	AISDSATGRHQPQH
TRBV15	TRBJ2-1	ATSRDSGYNEQF
TRBV29-1	TRBJ2-5	SASGQWYQETQY
TRBV4-1	TRBJ2-7	ASSQVVTYEQY
TRBV7-6	TRBJ2-7	ASSLDVGTNYEQY
TRBV7-9	TRBJ1-5	ASSSSTVAGQPQH
TRBV20-1	TRBJ2-3	SAPRDFWPDSTDTQY